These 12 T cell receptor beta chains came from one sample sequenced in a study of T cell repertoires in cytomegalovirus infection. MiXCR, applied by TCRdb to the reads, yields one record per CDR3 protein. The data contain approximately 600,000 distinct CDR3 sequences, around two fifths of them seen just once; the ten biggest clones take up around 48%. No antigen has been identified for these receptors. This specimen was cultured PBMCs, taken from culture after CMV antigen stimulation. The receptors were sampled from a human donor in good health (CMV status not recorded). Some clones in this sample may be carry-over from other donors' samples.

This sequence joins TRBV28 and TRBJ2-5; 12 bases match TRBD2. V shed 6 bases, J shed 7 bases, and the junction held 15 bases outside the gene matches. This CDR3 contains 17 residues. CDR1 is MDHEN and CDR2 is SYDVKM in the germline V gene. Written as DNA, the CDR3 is TGTGCCAGCAGCCAAAGTCTCCTAGCGGGGGGGACCGGGACCCAGTACTTC. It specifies CASSQSLLAGGTGTQYF.

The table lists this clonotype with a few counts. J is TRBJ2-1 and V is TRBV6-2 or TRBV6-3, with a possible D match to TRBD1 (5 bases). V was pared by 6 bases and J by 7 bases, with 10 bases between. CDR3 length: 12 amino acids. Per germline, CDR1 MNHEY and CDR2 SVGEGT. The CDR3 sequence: CASSDSSNEQFF. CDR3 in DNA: TGTGCCAGCAGCGACAGCTCGAATGAGCAGTTCTTC.

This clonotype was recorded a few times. The CDR3 bases are TGTGCCAGCAGCTTAGAAGGGTTCTTTTACGAGCAGTACTTC. Translation gives CASSLEGFFYEQYF. The rearrangement joins TRBV7-6 to TRBJ2-7; D uncertain. Germline loops: CDR1 SGHVS, CDR2 FNYEAQ. V was trimmed by 1 base and J by 4 bases, leaving 11 bases between them. This CDR3 is built from 14 residues. The entire variable domain, with the rest obtained from reference TRBV7-6 and TRBJ2-7, is as follows: GAGVSQSPRYKVTKRGQDVALRCDPISGHVSLYWYRQALGQGPEFLTYFNYEAQQDKSGLPNDRFSAERPEGSISTLTIQRTEQRDSAMYRCASSLEGFFYEQYFGPGTRLTVT.

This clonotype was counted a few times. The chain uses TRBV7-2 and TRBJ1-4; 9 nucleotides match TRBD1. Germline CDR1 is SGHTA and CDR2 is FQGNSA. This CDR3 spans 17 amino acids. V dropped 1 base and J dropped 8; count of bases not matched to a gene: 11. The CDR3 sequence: CASSLGGPGTGLEKLFF. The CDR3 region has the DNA TGTGCCAGCAGCTTAGGGGGCCCCGGGACAGGGCTCGAAAAACTGTTTTTT.

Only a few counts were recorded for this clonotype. The CDR3: CASSPHQGKMGNQPQHF. DNA of the CDR3: TGTGCCAGCAGTCCCCATCAGGGAAAAATGGGCAATCAGCCCCAGCATTTT. The chain recombines TRBV28 with TRBJ1-5, with D maybe TRBD1 (5 bases). The CDR3 spans 17 residues. Germline lookup yields CDR1 MDHEN and CDR2 SYDVKM. The V end lost 5 bases, the J end lost 2 bases, and 19 bases lay between the germline ends.

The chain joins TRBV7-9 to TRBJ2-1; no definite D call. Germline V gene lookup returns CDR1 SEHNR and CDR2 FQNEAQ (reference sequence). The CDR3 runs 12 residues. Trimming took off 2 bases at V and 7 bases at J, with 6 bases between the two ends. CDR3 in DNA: TGTGCCAGCAGCTTAAAGTTTAATGAGCAGTTCTTC. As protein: CASSLKFNEQFF. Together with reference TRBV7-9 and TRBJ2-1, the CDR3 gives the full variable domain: DTGVSQNPRHKITKRGQNVTFRCDPISEHNRLYWYRQTLGQGPEFLTYFQNEAQLEKSRLLSDRFSAERPKGSFSTLEIQRTEQGDSAMYLCASSLKFNEQFFGPGTRLTVL.

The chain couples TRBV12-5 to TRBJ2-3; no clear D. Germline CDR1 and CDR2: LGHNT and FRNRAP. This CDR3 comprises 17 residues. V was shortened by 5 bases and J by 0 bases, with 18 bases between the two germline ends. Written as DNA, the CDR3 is TGTGCTAGTGGTCAAACCCCACTTACACCTAGCACAGATACGCAGTATTTT. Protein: CASGQTPLTPSTDTQYF.

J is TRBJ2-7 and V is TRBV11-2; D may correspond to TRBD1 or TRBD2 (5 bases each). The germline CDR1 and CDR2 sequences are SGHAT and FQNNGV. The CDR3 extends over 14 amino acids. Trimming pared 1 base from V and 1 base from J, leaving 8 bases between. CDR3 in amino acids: CASSLGDPSYEQYF. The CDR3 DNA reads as TGTGCCAGCAGCTTAGGGGACCCTTCCTACGAGCAGTACTTC.

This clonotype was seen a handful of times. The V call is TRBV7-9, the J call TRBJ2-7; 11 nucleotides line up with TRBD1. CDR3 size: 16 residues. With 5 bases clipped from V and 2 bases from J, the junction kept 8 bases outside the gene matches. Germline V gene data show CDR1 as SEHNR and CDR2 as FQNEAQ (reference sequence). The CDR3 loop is CASSGRGGQGAYEQYF. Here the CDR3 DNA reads TGTGCCAGCAGCGGGAGAGGGGGACAGGGGGCCTACGAGCAGTACTTC.

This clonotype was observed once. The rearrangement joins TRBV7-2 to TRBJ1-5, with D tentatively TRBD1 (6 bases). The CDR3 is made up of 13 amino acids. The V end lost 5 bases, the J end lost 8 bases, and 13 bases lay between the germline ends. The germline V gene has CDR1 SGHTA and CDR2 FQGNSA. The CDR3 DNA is TGTGCCAGCAGCCGACAGGTGGCTGAGCCCCAGCATTTT. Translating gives CASSRQVAEPQHF.

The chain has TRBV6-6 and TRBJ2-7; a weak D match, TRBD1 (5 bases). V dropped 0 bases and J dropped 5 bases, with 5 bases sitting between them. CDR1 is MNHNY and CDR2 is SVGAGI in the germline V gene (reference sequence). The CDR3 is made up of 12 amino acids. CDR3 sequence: CASSYSGHEQYF. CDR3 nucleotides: TGTGCCAGCAGTTACTCGGGGCACGAGCAGTACTTC.

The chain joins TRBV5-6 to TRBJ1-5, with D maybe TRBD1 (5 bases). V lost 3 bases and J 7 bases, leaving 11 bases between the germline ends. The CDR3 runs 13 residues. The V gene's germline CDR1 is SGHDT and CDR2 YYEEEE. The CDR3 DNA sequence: TGTGCCAGCAGCTCGGGGCGAGGCCAGCCCCAGCATTTT. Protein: CASSSGRGQPQHF.